Presented here are 14 T cell receptor beta chains from one specimen sequenced in a study of blood T cell repertoires in COVID-19. Method: immunoSEQ multiplex PCR; TCRdb's copy keeps in-frame clones and lacks some. The repertoire includes fewer than 200,000 clones, about 87% of them detected once, and over 3.5% sits in the top ten. Sequencing was performed on peripheral blood. These receptors originate from a woman in her sixties who had recovered from COVID-19.

The gene calls are TRBV6-5 and TRBJ1-3; 8 bases are shared with TRBD1. With 6 bases clipped from V and 2 bases from J, the junction kept 0 bases outside the gene matches. The germline gives CDR1 MNHEY, CDR2 SVGAGI. The CDR3 totals 13 residues. This chain's CDR3 is CASRQGAGNTIYF. The CDR3 nucleotides are TGTGCCAGCAGACAGGGGGCTGGAAACACCATATATTTT.

This sequence joins TRBV20-1 and TRBJ2-5; a weak D match, TRBD2 (6 bases). V was shortened by 3 bases and J by 2 bases, with 19 bases between the two germline ends. The V gene's germline CDR1 is DFQATT and CDR2 SNEGSKA (reference sequence). The CDR3 has 16 residues. CDR3 sequence: CSASRPRAGLQETQYF. As DNA, the CDR3 is TGCAGTGCTAGTCGTCCCCGTGCGGGGTTACAAGAGACCCAGTACTTC.

This clone has just one count. The rearrangement joins TRBV18 to TRBJ1-6; weak D call: TRBD1 (5 bases). The CDR3 covers 14 residues. Trimming pared 3 bases from V and 6 bases from J, leaving 9 bases between. CDR1 is KGHSH and CDR2 is LQKENI in the germline V gene. The CDR3 loop is CASSPGGSNSPLHF. The CDR3 DNA reads TGTGCCAGCTCACCCGGGGGTTCTAATTCACCCCTCCACTTT.

The chain carries TRBV24-1 and TRBJ2-3; D not resolved. With 9 bases removed from V and 5 bases from J, the gap between germline ends came to 23 bases. Germline V CDR1 and CDR2: KGHDR, SFDVKD. The CDR3 contains 16 residues. The CDR3 here is CATLRKRAERVDTQYF. The CDR3 region has the DNA TGTGCCACCTTGCGTAAACGCGCGGAACGAGTAGATACGCAGTATTTT.

The chain uses TRBV6-2 or TRBV6-3 and TRBJ2-7, with a possible D match to TRBD1 (6 bases). V was pared by 5 bases and J by 2 bases, with 13 bases between. There are 14 residues in the CDR3. Germline-derived CDR1 and CDR2 are MNHEY and SVGEGT. The CDR3 DNA follows: TGTGCCAGCAGTAAGGCTGGACAGACCTACGAGCAGTACTTC. Amino acid sequence: CASSKAGQTYEQYF.

The chain has TRBV11-3 and TRBJ1-1; D is possibly TRBD1 (6 bases). The CDR3 is 13 amino acids. CDR1 SGHNT and CDR2 YENEEA come from the germline V gene. V lost 6 bases, J lost 5 bases, and 13 bases lay in between. The CDR3 loop reads CASSTQGETEAFF. The CDR3 region has the DNA TGTGCCAGCAGTACACAGGGAGAGACTGAAGCTTTCTTT.

This sequence joins TRBV24-1 and TRBJ1-2; perhaps TRBD1 as D (6 bases). Trimming cost V 6 bases and J 7 bases, with 14 bases left between them. Germline CDR1 reads KGHDR; CDR2 reads SFDVKD. This CDR3 comprises 13 residues. The CDR3 region is CATSPAGQSGYTF. Here the CDR3 DNA reads TGTGCCACCAGTCCCGCCGGACAGTCTGGCTACACCTTC.

The chain links TRBV6-2 or TRBV6-3 to TRBJ2-7; TRBD2 matches at 7 bases. Germline CDR1 MNHEY, CDR2 SVGEGT. With 4 bases clipped from V and 3 bases from J, the junction kept 12 bases outside the gene matches. This CDR3 spans 16 amino acids. The CDR3 sequence: CASSSHGVAGNYEQYF. For the CDR3, the DNA is TGTGCCAGCAGTTCCCATGGGGTAGCGGGCAACTACGAGCAGTACTTC.

The genes are TRBV3-1 (or the pseudogene TRBV3-2) and TRBJ2-6; unclear D gene. Trimming shortened V by 8 bases and J by 2 bases, and 7 bases separated the two germline ends. This CDR3 is 13 amino acids long. The germline CDR1 and CDR2 sequences are LGHDT and YNNKEL (reference sequence). CDR3 loop: CASQIPGANVLTF. CDR3 in DNA: TGTGCCAGCCAGATCCCTGGGGCCAACGTCCTGACTTTC.

The rearrangement uses TRBV27 and TRBJ2-1, with a weak D call TRBD2 (5 bases). CDR3 length: 14 residues. Per the germline V gene, CDR1 is MNHEY and CDR2 is SMNVEV (reference sequence). Trimming removed 6 bases at V and 4 bases at J, with 13 bases between. The CDR3 region has the DNA TGTGCCAGCAGCCTCCGGGAAAATTACAATGAGCAGTTCTTC. Translation: CASSLRENYNEQFF.

The genes are TRBV5-6 and TRBJ1-2, with D possibly being TRBD1 (6 bases). Per germline, CDR1 SGHDT and CDR2 YYEEEE. CDR3 size: 14 residues. Trimming cost V 4 bases and J 7 bases, with 17 bases left between them. CDR3 coding DNA: TGTGCCAGCAGCGGTGCGGGGGGCCCCATTGGCTACACCTTC. The encoded protein is CASSGAGGPIGYTF.

The rearrangement uses TRBV19 and TRBJ2-5; the match to TRBD1 covers 11 bases. The germline V gene encodes CDR1 LNHDA and CDR2 SQIVND (reference sequence). This CDR3 comprises 14 residues. V was pared by 10 bases and J by 5 bases, with 9 bases of the junction left unmatched. The CDR3: CATLDRGRVETQYF. CDR3 DNA sequence: TGTGCCACTTTGGACAGGGGGCGAGTGGAGACCCAGTACTTC.

The V call is TRBV3-1 (or the pseudogene TRBV3-2), the J call TRBJ2-1; D is possibly TRBD2 (5 bases). Germline V gene lookup returns CDR1 LGHDT and CDR2 YNNKEL (reference sequence). V was shortened by 1 base and J by 3 bases, with 10 bases between the two germline ends. The CDR3 is 15 amino acids. The CDR3 DNA reads TGTGCCAGCAGCCAAGCCGGGGTTTTCTACAATGAGCAGTTCTTC. Translating it yields CASSQAGVFYNEQFF.

Points on this clone: Other DNA sequences of this sample code for an identical CDR3. The chain employs TRBV29-1 and TRBJ2-7; TRBD1 matches 10 bases. V lost 7 bases to trimming and J lost 7 bases; unmatched junction nucleotides: 7. This CDR3 has 12 amino acids. The germline V gene has CDR1 SQVTM and CDR2 ANQGSEA. The CDR3 DNA follows: TGCAGCGGCGGACAGGGGGGGTCAGAGCAGTACTTC. This sequence encodes CSGGQGGSEQYF.